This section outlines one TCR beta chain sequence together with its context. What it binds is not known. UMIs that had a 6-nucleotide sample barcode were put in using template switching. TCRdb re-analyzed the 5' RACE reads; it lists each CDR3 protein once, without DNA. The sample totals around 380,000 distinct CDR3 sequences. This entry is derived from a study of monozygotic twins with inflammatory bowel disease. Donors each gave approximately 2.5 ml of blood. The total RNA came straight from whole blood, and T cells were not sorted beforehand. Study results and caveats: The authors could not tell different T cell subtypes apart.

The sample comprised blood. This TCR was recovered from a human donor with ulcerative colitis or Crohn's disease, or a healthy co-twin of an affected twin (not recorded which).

CDR3: CATSTFTKKQETQYF. The chain carries TRBV15 and TRBJ2-5. This CDR3 contains 15 residues. Germline V gives CDR1 LNHNV, CDR2 YYDKDF (reference sequence).